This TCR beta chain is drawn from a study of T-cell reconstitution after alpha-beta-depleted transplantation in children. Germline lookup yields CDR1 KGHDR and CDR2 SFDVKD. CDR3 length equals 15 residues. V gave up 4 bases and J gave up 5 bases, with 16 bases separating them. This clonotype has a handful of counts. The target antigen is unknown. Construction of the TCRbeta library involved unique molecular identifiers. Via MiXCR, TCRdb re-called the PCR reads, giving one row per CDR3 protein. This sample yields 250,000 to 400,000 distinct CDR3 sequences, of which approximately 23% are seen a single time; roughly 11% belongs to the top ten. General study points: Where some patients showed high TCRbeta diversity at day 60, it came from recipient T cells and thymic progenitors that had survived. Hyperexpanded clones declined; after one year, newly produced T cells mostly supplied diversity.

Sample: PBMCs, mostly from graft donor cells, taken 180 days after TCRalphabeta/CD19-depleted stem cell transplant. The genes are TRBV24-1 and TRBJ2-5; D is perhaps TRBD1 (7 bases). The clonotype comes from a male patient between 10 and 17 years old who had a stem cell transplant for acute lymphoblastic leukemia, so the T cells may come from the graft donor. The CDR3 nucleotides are TGTGCCACCAGTGACCCCAGGGGGGCTGTCGAGACCCAGTACTTC. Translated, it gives CATSDPRGAVETQYF.